Listed below are T cell receptor beta chains from one sample, sequenced in a study of blood T cell repertoires in COVID-19. Data came from immunoSEQ multiplex PCR; TCRdb stores just in-frame clones and leaves some out. The table includes approximately 50,000 clones, 90% to 95% detected once. Sequences were obtained from peripheral blood. The receptors were gathered from a human donor in a cohort sampled during active COVID-19. Each CDR3 is given with its conserved first and last residue. Fields, in order: J gene, D gene, clone size, V gene, CDR3 DNA, CDR3 protein. A D gene is named only where the DNA matches it firmly. Clone size is given for some rows only: seen once, a few or many times, or a class if the clone is expanded.

J gene: TRBJ2-5
D gene: .
clone size: .
V gene: TRBV7-6
CDR3 DNA: TGTGCCAGCAGCTCCCCAGCGTTGCAAGAGACCCAGTACTTC
CDR3 protein: CASSSPALQETQYF

J gene: TRBJ1-5
D gene: TRBD1
clone size: .
V gene: TRBV30
CDR3 DNA: TGTGCCTCCAGTACAGGGGGTGGCAATCAGCCCCAGCATTTT
CDR3 protein: CASSTGGGNQPQHF

J gene: TRBJ2-2
D gene: TRBD2
clone size: .
V gene: TRBV3-1/TRBV3-2
CDR3 DNA: TGTGCCAGCAGCCTTCACGTGGGGACTAGGGGGATAGCCGGGGAGCTGTTTTTT
CDR3 protein: CASSLHVGTRGIAGELFF

J gene: TRBJ2-1
D gene: TRBD1
clone size: .
V gene: TRBV4-2
CDR3 DNA: TGTGCCAGCAGCCAAGATTACGGGACAGGGACCTGGGATGAGCAGTTCTTC
CDR3 protein: CASSQDYGTGTWDEQFF

J gene: TRBJ2-1
D gene: TRBD2
clone size: .
V gene: TRBV19
CDR3 DNA: TGTGCCAGTACCCCACTAGCGGGAGGGGGGAAAGAGCAGTTCTTC
CDR3 protein: CASTPLAGGGKEQFF

J gene: TRBJ1-2
D gene: .
clone size: .
V gene: TRBV6-2/TRBV6-3
CDR3 DNA: TGTGCCAGCAGCAATACTCCGAACTATGGCTACACCTTC
CDR3 protein: CASSNTPNYGYTF

J gene: TRBJ1-5
D gene: .
clone size: once
V gene: TRBV28
CDR3 DNA: TGTGCCAGCAGTTCTCCTGGGGCGGCCGATCAGCCCCAGCATTTT
CDR3 protein: CASSSPGAADQPQHF

J gene: TRBJ1-2
D gene: .
clone size: .
V gene: TRBV5-4
CDR3 DNA: TGTGCCAGCAGCTTGGGAGGCGCCTATGGCTACACCTTC
CDR3 protein: CASSLGGAYGYTF

J gene: TRBJ2-5
D gene: .
clone size: .
V gene: TRBV4-1
CDR3 DNA: TGCGCCAGCAGCCAAGAGTTCGCTAGGGGCGAGACCCAGTACTTC
CDR3 protein: CASSQEFARGETQYF

J gene: TRBJ2-7
D gene: TRBD1
clone size: .
V gene: TRBV5-1
CDR3 DNA: TGCGCCAGCAGGGACGCCCGGACAGGGGAGTCCTACGAGCAGTACTTC
CDR3 protein: CASRDARTGESYEQYF

J gene: TRBJ1-5
D gene: TRBD1
clone size: few
V gene: TRBV6-2/TRBV6-3
CDR3 DNA: TGTGCCAGCAGCGGACAGGGCCTCAGCAATCAGCCCCAGCATTTT
CDR3 protein: CASSGQGLSNQPQHF

J gene: TRBJ2-3
D gene: TRBD2
clone size: .
V gene: TRBV28
CDR3 DNA: TGTGCCAGCACCCGGGAGGGGGTATACGGCACAGATACGCAGTATTTT
CDR3 protein: CASTREGVYGTDTQYF

J gene: TRBJ2-5
D gene: TRBD2
clone size: .
V gene: TRBV24-1
CDR3 DNA: TGTGCCACCAGTGGTACTAGCGGGGAAGAGACCCAGTACTTC
CDR3 protein: CATSGTSGEETQYF

J gene: TRBJ2-3
D gene: TRBD2
clone size: .
V gene: TRBV28
CDR3 DNA: TGTGCCAGCAGCACCCCGGGACTAGCGGACACAGATACGCAGTATTTT
CDR3 protein: CASSTPGLADTDTQYF

J gene: TRBJ2-5
D gene: .
clone size: .
V gene: TRBV5-1
CDR3 DNA: TGCGCCAGCAGCTGGGGGCCCCACTCCCAAGAGACCCAGTACTTC
CDR3 protein: CASSWGPHSQETQYF

J gene: TRBJ1-3
D gene: .
clone size: .
V gene: TRBV11-2
CDR3 DNA: TGTGCCAGCAGCTTACGTCCGAGGGAAGACACCATATATTTT
CDR3 protein: CASSLRPREDTIYF

J gene: TRBJ2-7
D gene: .
clone size: .
V gene: TRBV6-5
CDR3 DNA: TGTGCCAGCAGTCCGAACTGGATGACAGGCAGCGAGCAGTACTTC
CDR3 protein: CASSPNWMTGSEQYF

J gene: TRBJ2-7
D gene: .
clone size: .
V gene: TRBV9
CDR3 DNA: TGTGCCAGCAGCGTAGATTGGCAATTCTCCTACGAGCAGTACTTC
CDR3 protein: CASSVDWQFSYEQYF

J gene: TRBJ1-4
D gene: .
clone size: .
V gene: TRBV5-1
CDR3 DNA: TGCGCCAGCAGCTTGGGGACTTCCTTTGGGGAACTGTTTTTT
CDR3 protein: CASSLGTSFGELFF

J gene: TRBJ2-1
D gene: .
clone size: .
V gene: TRBV24-1
CDR3 DNA: TGTGCCACCAGCTCCTCCCGACAGGCCCGGTACAAGTTCTTC
CDR3 protein: CATSSSRQARYKFF

J gene: TRBJ2-3
D gene: .
clone size: .
V gene: TRBV7-2
CDR3 DNA: TGTGCCAGCAGCCCCCGGGACTCCCGGGGGTCGCAGTATTTT
CDR3 protein: CASSPRDSRGSQYF

J gene: TRBJ1-2
D gene: .
clone size: .
V gene: TRBV7-9
CDR3 DNA: TGTGCCAGCAGCTCCCGGACAAGTGGCTACACCTTC
CDR3 protein: CASSSRTSGYTF

J gene: TRBJ1-6
D gene: TRBD1
clone size: once
V gene: TRBV6-4
CDR3 DNA: TGTGCCAGCAGCAGACTCCCGGGACAGCTCAATTCACCCCTCCACTTT
CDR3 protein: CASSRLPGQLNSPLHF

J gene: TRBJ1-2
D gene: .
clone size: .
V gene: TRBV18
CDR3 DNA: TGTGCCAGCTCACCAGCAGTGTCGTATGGCTACACCTTC
CDR3 protein: CASSPAVSYGYTF

J gene: TRBJ2-2
D gene: TRBD1
clone size: .
V gene: TRBV19
CDR3 DNA: TGTGCCAGTAGTCCCGGGACAGGGGGGGCGAACACCGGGGAGCTGTTTTTT
CDR3 protein: CASSPGTGGANTGELFF

J gene: TRBJ2-1
D gene: .
clone size: .
V gene: TRBV9
CDR3 DNA: TGTGCCAGCAGCCGGGACACCTACAATGAGCAGTTCTTC
CDR3 protein: CASSRDTYNEQFF

J gene: TRBJ2-1
D gene: .
clone size: .
V gene: TRBV11-2
CDR3 DNA: TGTGCCAGCAGCTTAGATCTAAGGGGCCATGAGCAGTTCTTC
CDR3 protein: CASSLDLRGHEQFF

J gene: TRBJ1-1
D gene: .
clone size: .
V gene: TRBV6-1
CDR3 DNA: TGTGCCAGCAGTGACCAGATGAACACTGAAGCTTTCTTT
CDR3 protein: CASSDQMNTEAFF

J gene: TRBJ2-7
D gene: TRBD1
clone size: .
V gene: TRBV27
CDR3 DNA: TGTGCCAGCAGCATCGGGACAGGGGGCTACGAGCAGTACTTC
CDR3 protein: CASSIGTGGYEQYF

J gene: TRBJ2-2
D gene: TRBD1
clone size: .
V gene: TRBV2
CDR3 DNA: TGTGCCAGCAGTGGGGACAGGGTAATCGGGGAGCTGTTTTTT
CDR3 protein: CASSGDRVIGELFF

J gene: TRBJ2-4
D gene: .
clone size: .
V gene: TRBV30
CDR3 DNA: TGTGCCTGGAGTGAATCTCTGGCCTCGGGTGGCATTCAGTACTTC
CDR3 protein: CAWSESLASGGIQYF

J gene: TRBJ2-2
D gene: TRBD1
clone size: .
V gene: TRBV18
CDR3 DNA: TGTGCCAGCCCCCGTCACGGGACAGATAACACCGGGGAGCTGTTTTTT
CDR3 protein: CASPRHGTDNTGELFF

J gene: TRBJ1-1
D gene: .
clone size: .
V gene: TRBV30
CDR3 DNA: TGTGCCTGGAGTGTCCAGGGCGGGAACACTGAAGCTTTCTTT
CDR3 protein: CAWSVQGGNTEAFF

J gene: TRBJ2-6
D gene: .
clone size: .
V gene: TRBV28
CDR3 DNA: TGTGCCAGCAGCCGCTCTGGGGCCAACGTCCTGACTTTC
CDR3 protein: CASSRSGANVLTF

J gene: TRBJ1-6
D gene: .
clone size: .
V gene: TRBV6-6
CDR3 DNA: TGTGCCAGCAGTTACTCGAGGGAGGGGGATTCACCCCTCCACTTT
CDR3 protein: CASSYSREGDSPLHF

J gene: TRBJ2-2
D gene: TRBD1
clone size: .
V gene: TRBV28
CDR3 DNA: TGTGCCAGCAGTGGGGACAGGGGGATCAGCACCGGGGAGCTGTTTTTT
CDR3 protein: CASSGDRGISTGELFF

J gene: TRBJ2-3
D gene: .
clone size: once
V gene: TRBV5-6
CDR3 DNA: TGTGCCAGCAGCTTGGTAGTCCAGGGGGAGGCAAGCACAGATACGCAGTATTTT
CDR3 protein: CASSLVVQGEASTDTQYF

J gene: TRBJ1-1
D gene: .
clone size: .
V gene: TRBV23-1
CDR3 DNA: TGCGCCAGCTGGAGTAATGGAGGGAGGGACACTGAAGCTTTCTTT
CDR3 protein: CASWSNGGRDTEAFF

J gene: TRBJ2-2
D gene: TRBD1
clone size: .
V gene: TRBV24-1
CDR3 DNA: TGTGCCACCAGTGAAGCCGGGACAGGGACCAACGGGGAGCTGTTTTTT
CDR3 protein: CATSEAGTGTNGELFF

J gene: TRBJ2-5
D gene: .
clone size: .
V gene: TRBV24-1
CDR3 DNA: TGTGCCACCAGTGAAGTAGACGGGAAACAAGAGACCCAGTACTTC
CDR3 protein: CATSEVDGKQETQYF

J gene: TRBJ1-3
D gene: .
clone size: few
V gene: TRBV4-3
CDR3 DNA: TGCGCCAGCAGCCAAGGGGGAGGGGGGCATGGAAACACCATATATTTT
CDR3 protein: CASSQGGGGHGNTIYF

J gene: TRBJ2-2
D gene: .
clone size: once
V gene: TRBV4-3
CDR3 DNA: TGCGCCAGCAGCCAAGTCGCCGGGTTTACCGGGGAGCTGTTTTTT
CDR3 protein: CASSQVAGFTGELFF

J gene: TRBJ1-5
D gene: .
clone size: .
V gene: TRBV19
CDR3 DNA: TGTGCCAGTAGCCCGGACAGTAATCAGCCCCAGCATTTT
CDR3 protein: CASSPDSNQPQHF

J gene: TRBJ2-3
D gene: .
clone size: .
V gene: TRBV30
CDR3 DNA: TGTGCCTGGAGTGTACCGGGGAGCACAGATACGCAGTATTTT
CDR3 protein: CAWSVPGSTDTQYF

J gene: TRBJ1-1
D gene: TRBD1
clone size: .
V gene: TRBV27
CDR3 DNA: TGTGCCAGCTGCAAGGACAGGAAGGGTACTGAAGCTTTCTTT
CDR3 protein: CASCKDRKGTEAFF

J gene: TRBJ2-2
D gene: .
clone size: .
V gene: TRBV6-2/TRBV6-3
CDR3 DNA: TGTGCCAGCAGTTTCGGCAGGGTGGGAACCGGGGAGCTGTTTTTT
CDR3 protein: CASSFGRVGTGELFF

J gene: TRBJ2-1
D gene: .
clone size: .
V gene: TRBV7-3
CDR3 DNA: TGTGCCAGCAGCGCGGGGACCTTTGCTAGCTCCTACAATGAGCAGTTCTTC
CDR3 protein: CASSAGTFASSYNEQFF

J gene: TRBJ1-6
D gene: .
clone size: few
V gene: TRBV3-1/TRBV3-2
CDR3 DNA: TGTGCCAGCAGCCAGACAGATTCACCCCTCCACTTT
CDR3 protein: CASSQTDSPLHF

J gene: TRBJ1-1
D gene: .
clone size: .
V gene: TRBV7-9
CDR3 DNA: TGTGCCAGCAGCTTTGTCAGGGCGGGAACTGAAGCTTTCTTT
CDR3 protein: CASSFVRAGTEAFF

J gene: TRBJ1-2
D gene: .
clone size: .
V gene: TRBV5-4
CDR3 DNA: TGTGCCAGCAGCTTGGCCTCTGCCAGGAACTATGGCTACACCTTC
CDR3 protein: CASSLASARNYGYTF

J gene: TRBJ2-5
D gene: .
clone size: .
V gene: TRBV5-1
CDR3 DNA: TGCGCCAGCAGCGCTTCGAGTGCCCAGACCCAGTACTTC
CDR3 protein: CASSASSAQTQYF

J gene: TRBJ2-2
D gene: TRBD1
clone size: .
V gene: TRBV24-1
CDR3 DNA: TGTGCCACCAGTGATTCCTCGACAGGGATTATAACCGGGGAGCTGTTTTTT
CDR3 protein: CATSDSSTGIITGELFF

J gene: TRBJ1-6
D gene: TRBD1
clone size: .
V gene: TRBV7-8
CDR3 DNA: TGTGCCAGCAGCTTAAAGACAGGGAAGTCACCCCTCCACTTT
CDR3 protein: CASSLKTGKSPLHF